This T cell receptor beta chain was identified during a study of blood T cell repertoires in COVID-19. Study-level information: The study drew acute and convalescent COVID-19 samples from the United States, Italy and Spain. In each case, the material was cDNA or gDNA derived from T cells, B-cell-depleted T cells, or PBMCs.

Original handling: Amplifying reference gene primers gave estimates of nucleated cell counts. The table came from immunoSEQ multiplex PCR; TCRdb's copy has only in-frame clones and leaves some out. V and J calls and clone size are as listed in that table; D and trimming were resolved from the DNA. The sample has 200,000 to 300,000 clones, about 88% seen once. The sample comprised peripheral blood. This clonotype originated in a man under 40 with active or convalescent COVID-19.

The CDR3 here is CASSLVNRGTYEQYF. CDR3 DNA sequence: TGTGCCAGCAGCTTGGTTAACAGGGGAACCTACGAGCAGTACTTC. This chain links TRBV5-4 with TRBJ2-7, with TRBD1 matching 7 bases. The V segment lost 0 bases and the J segment 2 bases; nucleotides outside the gene matches: 5. There are 15 residues in the CDR3. Germline CDR1 SGHNT, CDR2 YYREEE (reference sequence).